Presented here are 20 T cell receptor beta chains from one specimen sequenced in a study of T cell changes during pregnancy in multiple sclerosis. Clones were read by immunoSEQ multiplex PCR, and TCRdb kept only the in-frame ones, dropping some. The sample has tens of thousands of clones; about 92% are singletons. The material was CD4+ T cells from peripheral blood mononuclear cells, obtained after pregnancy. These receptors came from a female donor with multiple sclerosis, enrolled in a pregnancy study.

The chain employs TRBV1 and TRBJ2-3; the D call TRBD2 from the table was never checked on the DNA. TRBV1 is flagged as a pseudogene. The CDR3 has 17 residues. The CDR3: CTSSQETSGGRTDTQYF. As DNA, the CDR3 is TGCACCAGCAGCCAAGAAACTAGCGGGGGGCGCACAGATACGCAGTATTTT.

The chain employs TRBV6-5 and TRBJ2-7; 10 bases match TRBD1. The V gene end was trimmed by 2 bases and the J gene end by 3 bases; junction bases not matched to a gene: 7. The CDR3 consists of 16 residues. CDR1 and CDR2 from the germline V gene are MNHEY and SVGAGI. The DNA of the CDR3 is TGTGCCAGCAGTTACGAAGGGACAGGGGTAAGCTACGAGCAGTACTTC. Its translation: CASSYEGTGVSYEQYF.

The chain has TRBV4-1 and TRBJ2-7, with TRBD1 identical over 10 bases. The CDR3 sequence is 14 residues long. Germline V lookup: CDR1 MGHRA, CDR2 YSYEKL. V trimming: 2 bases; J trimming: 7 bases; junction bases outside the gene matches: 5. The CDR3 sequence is CASSQRQGAWEQYF. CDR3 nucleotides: TGCGCCAGCAGCCAAAGACAGGGGGCGTGGGAGCAGTACTTC.

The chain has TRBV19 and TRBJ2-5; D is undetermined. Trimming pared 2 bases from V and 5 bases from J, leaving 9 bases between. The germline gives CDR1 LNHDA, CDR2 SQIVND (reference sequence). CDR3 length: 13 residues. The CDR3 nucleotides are TGTGCCAGTAGTATACTTTTCGAGGAGACCCAGTACTTC. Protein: CASSILFEETQYF.

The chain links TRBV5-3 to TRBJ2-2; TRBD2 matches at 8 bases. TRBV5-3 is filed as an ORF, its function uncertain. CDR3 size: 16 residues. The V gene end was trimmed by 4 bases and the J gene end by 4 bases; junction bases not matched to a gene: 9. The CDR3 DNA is TGTGCCAGAAGCCTCGGACTAGCCGCCTCCACCGGGGAGCTGTTTTTT. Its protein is CARSLGLAASTGELFF.

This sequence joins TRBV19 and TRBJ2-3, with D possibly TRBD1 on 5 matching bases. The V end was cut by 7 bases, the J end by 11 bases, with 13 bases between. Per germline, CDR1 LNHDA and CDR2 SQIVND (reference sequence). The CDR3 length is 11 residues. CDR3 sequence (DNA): TGTGCCAGTAACGACCGACAGCTGCAGTATTTT. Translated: CASNDRQLQYF.

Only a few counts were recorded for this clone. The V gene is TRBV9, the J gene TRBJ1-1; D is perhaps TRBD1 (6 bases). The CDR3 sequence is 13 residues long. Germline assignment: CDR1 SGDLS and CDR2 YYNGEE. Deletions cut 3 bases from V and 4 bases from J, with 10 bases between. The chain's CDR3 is CASSERGGTEAFF. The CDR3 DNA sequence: TGTGCCAGCAGCGAAAGGGGGGGCACTGAAGCTTTCTTT.

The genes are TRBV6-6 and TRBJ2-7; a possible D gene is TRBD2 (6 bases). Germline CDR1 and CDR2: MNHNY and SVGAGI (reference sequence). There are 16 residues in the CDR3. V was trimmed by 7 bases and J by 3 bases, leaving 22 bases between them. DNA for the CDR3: TGTGCCAGCATGGGTCTTAAGGGAGGCTCGTTCTACGAGCAGTACTTC. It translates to CASMGLKGGSFYEQYF.

CDR3 coding DNA: TGCAGCGTTGAAAGGGGTTGGGACACTGAAGCTTTCTTT. Its protein is CSVERGWDTEAFF. The gene calls are TRBV29-1 and TRBJ1-1, with a weak D call TRBD1 (5 bases). This CDR3 contains 13 residues. The V and J ends lost 2 bases and 3 bases respectively, with 10 bases between them. Germline CDR1 is SQVTM and CDR2 is ANQGSEA.

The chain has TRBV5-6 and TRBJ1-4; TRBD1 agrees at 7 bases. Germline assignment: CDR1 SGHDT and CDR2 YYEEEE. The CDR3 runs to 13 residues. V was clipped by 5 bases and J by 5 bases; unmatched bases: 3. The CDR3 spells CASRTGPNEKLFF. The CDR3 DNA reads TGTGCCAGCAGGACAGGGCCGAATGAAAAACTGTTTTTT.

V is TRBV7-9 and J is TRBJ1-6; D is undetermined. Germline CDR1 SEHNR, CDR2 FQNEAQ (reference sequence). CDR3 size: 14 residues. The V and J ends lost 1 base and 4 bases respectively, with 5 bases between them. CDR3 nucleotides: TGTGCCAGCAGCTTAGACATTTATAATTCACCCCTCCACTTT. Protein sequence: CASSLDIYNSPLHF.

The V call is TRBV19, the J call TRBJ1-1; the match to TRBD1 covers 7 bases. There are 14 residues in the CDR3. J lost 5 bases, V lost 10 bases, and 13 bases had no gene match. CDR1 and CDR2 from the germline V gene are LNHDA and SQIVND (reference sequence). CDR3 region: CAISDRESGTEAFF. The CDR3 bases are TGTGCCATTTCCGACAGGGAGAGTGGGACTGAAGCTTTCTTT.

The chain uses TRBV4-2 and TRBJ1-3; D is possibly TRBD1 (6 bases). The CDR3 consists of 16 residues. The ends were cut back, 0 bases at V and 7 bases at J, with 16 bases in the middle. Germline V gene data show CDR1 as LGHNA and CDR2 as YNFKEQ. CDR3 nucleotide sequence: TGTGCCAGCAGCCAAGAGGCCTCCAGGGGAAAGAACACCATATATTTT. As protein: CASSQEASRGKNTIYF.

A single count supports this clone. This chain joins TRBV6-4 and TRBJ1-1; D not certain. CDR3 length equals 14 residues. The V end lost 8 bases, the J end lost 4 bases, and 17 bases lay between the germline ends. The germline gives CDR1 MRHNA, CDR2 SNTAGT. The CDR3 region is CASSRDVGSTEAFF. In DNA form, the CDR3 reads TGTGCCAGCTCCCGAGATGTGGGGAGCACTGAAGCTTTCTTT.

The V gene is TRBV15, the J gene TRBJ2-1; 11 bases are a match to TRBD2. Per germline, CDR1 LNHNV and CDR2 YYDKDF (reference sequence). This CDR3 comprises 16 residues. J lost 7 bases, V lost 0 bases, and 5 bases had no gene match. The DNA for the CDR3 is TGTGCCACCAGCAGAGATCTCCTAGCGGGGGGAAATGAGCAGTTCTTC. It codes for CATSRDLLAGGNEQFF.

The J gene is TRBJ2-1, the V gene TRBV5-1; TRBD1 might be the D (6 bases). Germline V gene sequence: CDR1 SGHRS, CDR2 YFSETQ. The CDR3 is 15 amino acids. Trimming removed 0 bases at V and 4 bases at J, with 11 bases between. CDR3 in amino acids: CASSLDGTNYNEQFF. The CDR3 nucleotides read TGCGCCAGCAGCTTGGATGGGACAAATTACAATGAGCAGTTCTTC.

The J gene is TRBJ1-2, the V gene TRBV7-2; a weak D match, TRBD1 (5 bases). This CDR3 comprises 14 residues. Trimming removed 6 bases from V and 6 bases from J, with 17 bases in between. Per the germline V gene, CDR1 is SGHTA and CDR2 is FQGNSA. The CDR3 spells CASSSAQGTHGYTF. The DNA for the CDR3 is TGTGCCAGCAGTTCAGCTCAGGGTACCCATGGCTACACCTTC.

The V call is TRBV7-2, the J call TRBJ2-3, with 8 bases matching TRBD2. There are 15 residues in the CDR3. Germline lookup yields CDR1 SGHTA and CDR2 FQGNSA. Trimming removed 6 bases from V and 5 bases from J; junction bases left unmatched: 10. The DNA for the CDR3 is TGTGCCAGCAGTGGCGGCGGGGGGCGGGGAGATACGCAGTATTTT. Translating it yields CASSGGGGRGDTQYF.

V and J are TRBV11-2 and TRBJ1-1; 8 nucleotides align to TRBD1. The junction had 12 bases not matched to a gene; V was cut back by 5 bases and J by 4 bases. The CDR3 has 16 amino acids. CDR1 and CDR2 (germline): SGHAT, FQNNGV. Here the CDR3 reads CASSPIRQGRGTEAFF. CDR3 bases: TGTGCCAGCAGCCCTATACGACAGGGGCGAGGCACTGAAGCTTTCTTT.

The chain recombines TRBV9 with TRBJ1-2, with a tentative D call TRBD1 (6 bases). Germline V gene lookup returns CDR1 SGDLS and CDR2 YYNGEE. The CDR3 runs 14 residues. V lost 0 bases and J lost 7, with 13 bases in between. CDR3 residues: CASSVGGRGTGYTF. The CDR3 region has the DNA TGTGCCAGCAGCGTAGGGGGCAGGGGCACTGGCTACACCTTC.